The 9 T cell receptor beta chains reported below all come from one sample, sequenced in a study of response to subunit inactivated influenza vaccine. TCRdb reprocessed the RT-PCR reads with MiXCR, giving one entry per CDR3 protein. The sample holds approximately 700,000 distinct CDR3 sequences, approximately 14% seen once. The material sequenced was PBMCs from blood, taken roughly 12 days after vaccination. These receptors all stem from a man aged 50-60 years who received an inactivated influenza vaccine.

This clonotype came up many times. The CDR3 sequence is CASSYFGGGETQYF. As DNA, the CDR3 is TGTGCCAGCAGTTACTTCGGAGGCGGGGAGACCCAGTACTTC. This rearrangement joins TRBV6-5 to TRBJ2-5; possible D gene TRBD2, 5 bases. The germline gives CDR1 MNHEY, CDR2 SVGAGI. With 1 base removed from V and 5 bases from J, the gap between germline ends came to 11 bases. This CDR3 region has 14 residues.

In nucleotides, the CDR3 is TGTGCCAGCAGCACCGTCACGGGGGCTGAAGCTTTCTTT. Translation gives CASSTVTGAEAFF. This chain uses TRBV5-5 with TRBJ1-1; TRBD1 is a possible D gene (5 bases). The CDR3 consists of 13 residues. The V end was cut by 4 bases, the J end by 6 bases, with 13 bases between. The germline V gene encodes CDR1 SGHKS and CDR2 YYEKEE (reference sequence).

V and J are TRBV27 and TRBJ2-7; the match to TRBD2 covers 10 bases. The ends lost 3 bases at V and 6 bases at J; junction bases unmatched: 8. The length of the CDR3 is 15 residues. Per germline, CDR1 MNHEY and CDR2 SMNVEV (reference sequence). The DNA for the CDR3 is TGTGCCAGCAGTTTCCAGCGGGGGGGCCTCTCCGAGCAGTACTTC. Residues: CASSFQRGGLSEQYF.

The chain links TRBV27 to TRBJ2-2; 9 bases match TRBD2. Unmatched junction bases numbered 4, after V lost 5 bases and J lost 6 bases. Germline V gene lookup returns CDR1 MNHEY and CDR2 SMNVEV (reference sequence). This CDR3 comprises 14 residues. The CDR3 protein is CASSLLAGSGELFF. The CDR3 nucleotides read TGTGCCAGCAGTCTTCTAGCGGGATCCGGGGAGCTGTTTTTT.

This clonotype was counted many times. The V call is TRBV11-2, the J call TRBJ2-1; 7 positions agree with TRBD1. J gave up 5 bases and V 5 bases, and 3 bases lay outside the gene matches. From germline, CDR1 is SGHAT and CDR2 FQNNGV. CDR3 length: 13 residues. CDR3 nucleotides: TGTGCCAGCAGCGGGGACAGAAACAATGAGCAGTTCTTC. Amino acid sequence: CASSGDRNNEQFF.

This clonotype showed up just a few times. V usage is TRBV7-8 and J usage is TRBJ1-1, with TRBD1 matching 9 bases. Germline values: CDR1 SGHVS, CDR2 FQNEAQ. Trimming cost V 10 bases and J 4 bases; bases outside gene matches: 13. The CDR3 is made up of 15 amino acids. CDR3 protein: CAISQTGGLGTEAFF. The CDR3 region has the DNA TGTGCCATTTCCCAAACAGGGGGCTTGGGCACTGAAGCTTTCTTT.

The genes are TRBV20-1 and TRBJ2-5; D tentatively fits TRBD1 or TRBD2 (5 bases each). The CDR3 covers 15 residues. V dropped 0 bases and J dropped 4 bases, with 15 bases sitting between them. CDR1 DFQATT and CDR2 SNEGSKA come from the germline V gene (reference sequence). This CDR3 reads CSARDNSREIETQYF. In nucleotides, the CDR3 is TGCAGTGCTAGAGACAATTCCAGGGAGATAGAGACCCAGTACTTC.

This clonotype was seen only a few times. The chain joins TRBV29-1 to TRBJ2-7, with a tentative D call TRBD2 (6 bases). The CDR3 runs 13 residues. Germline lookup yields CDR1 SQVTM and CDR2 ANQGSEA. Trimming pared 3 bases from V and 5 bases from J, leaving 14 bases between. The CDR3 is CSVDLRESHEQYF. The DNA of the CDR3 is TGCAGCGTTGATTTACGGGAGTCCCACGAGCAGTACTTC.

The chain uses TRBV7-9 and TRBJ2-3, with a tentative D call TRBD2 (6 bases). Trimming removed 5 bases at V and 0 bases at J, with 18 bases between. There are 17 residues in the CDR3. CDR1 SEHNR and CDR2 FQNEAQ come from the germline V gene (reference sequence). This CDR3 is CASSPGVGGPSTDTQYF. The CDR3 region has the DNA TGTGCCAGCAGCCCAGGCGTCGGGGGACCGAGCACAGATACGCAGTATTTT.